This is a list of T cell receptor beta chains from one sample in a study of T cells in Graves' hyperthyroidism and ophthalmopathy. TCRdb redid the calling of the multiplex PCR reads with MiXCR, one entry per CDR3 protein. This sample yields fewer than 450,000 distinct CDR3 sequences, of which approximately 17% are seen a single time; 30% to 35% belongs to the top ten. Sequenced sample: blood. These receptor sequences come from a woman aged 30 to 39 with Graves' hyperthyroidism that later progressed to Graves' ophthalmopathy. The CDR3 runs from the conserved cysteine through the conserved F or W.

J | V | CDR3
TRBJ2-5 | TRBV28 | CASSRMGLVPAIKETQYF
TRBJ2-5 | TRBV6-4 | CASSESSGSQETQYF
TRBJ2-1 | TRBV30 | CAWSPTGGEQFF
TRBJ1-1 | TRBV27 | CASSFIADLNTEAFF
TRBJ1-1 | TRBV7-8 | CASSLAPVQGVNTEAFF
TRBJ1-2 | TRBV2 | CASSGQSYGYTF
TRBJ2-7 | TRBV27 | CASSLGGAFYEQYF
TRBJ1-2 | TRBV6-1 | CASNPGGYGYTF
TRBJ1-1 | TRBV7-9 | CASSPYPGLDMNTEAFF
TRBJ2-1 | TRBV27 | CASSSNPRTVQYNEQFF
TRBJ2-7 | TRBV6-2/TRBV6-3 | CASSYSGLDVTMSSYEQYF
TRBJ1-1 | TRBV20-1 | CSARQGFEAFF
TRBJ2-3 | TRBV12-5 | CASGLLGSGTQYF
TRBJ1-6 | TRBV7-9 | CASSSDRAPRGVLHF
TRBJ2-7 | TRBV7-9 | CASSLDPRPSYEQYF
TRBJ1-2 | TRBV12-5 | CASGTGLNYGYTF
TRBJ2-6 | TRBV27 | CASSFQVSGANVLTF
TRBJ2-7 | TRBV4-1 | CASSQEGGPYEQYF
TRBJ2-1 | TRBV9 | CASSAPGGRNYNEQFF
TRBJ1-4 | TRBV2 | CASSITSEKLFF
TRBJ2-1 | TRBV6-1 | CASSATGTYNEQFF
TRBJ2-7 | TRBV6-2/TRBV6-3 | CASSSGLAGDTYEQYF
TRBJ1-6 | TRBV4-3 | CASSLTGTGWVGSPLHF
TRBJ2-5 | TRBV6-1 | CASSEPRLAGGETQYF
TRBJ2-7 | TRBV2 | CASSEVVYEQYF
TRBJ1-2 | TRBV4-1 | CASSQVGTNYGYTF
TRBJ2-1 | TRBV2 | CASRRTGLRRNINNEQFF
TRBJ2-1 | TRBV11-3 | CASSLGGQGTTRSYNEQFF
TRBJ1-5 | TRBV6-2/TRBV6-3 | CASSFQPSHSNQPQHF
TRBJ1-2 | TRBV7-9 | CASSLRGQLNYGYTF
TRBJ2-5 | TRBV30 | CAWSVGLAEQETQYF
TRBJ1-5 | TRBV20-1 | CSAQDREVGNQPQHF
TRBJ2-7 | TRBV2 | CASRPQNYEQYF
TRBJ1-3 | TRBV6-1 | CASRLDNSGNTIYF
TRBJ2-2 | TRBV13 | CASSWGLHPGELFF
TRBJ1-2 | TRBV2 | CASSEDRATYGYTF
TRBJ1-5 | TRBV7-6 | CASSPSLNQPQHF
TRBJ1-5 | TRBV7-8 | CASRPGGVGRRGSQHF
TRBJ2-2 | TRBV4-2 | CASSQDSAGNTGELFF
TRBJ2-3 | TRBV29-1 | CSVKSSGRVPDTQYF
TRBJ2-1 | TRBV28 | CASGLLTEYNEQFF
TRBJ2-1 | TRBV2 | CASRTLAGAYNEQFF
TRBJ2-5 | TRBV15 | CATSRDFTQETQYF
TRBJ1-5 | TRBV20-1 | CSASQGMTVQPQHF
TRBJ2-2 | TRBV20-1 | CSAREVTTGLAGATNTGELFF
TRBJ2-2 | TRBV7-2 | CASSPWNVGELFF
TRBJ1-1 | TRBV11-2 | CASSFQANSVTEAFF
TRBJ1-1 | TRBV11-1 | CASSFSGGAVLNTEAFF
TRBJ1-5 | TRBV20-1 | CSAATPRGGNQPQHF
TRBJ2-3 | TRBV9 | CASSPYRTDTQYF